The present entry profiles one T cell receptor (beta chain) with its context. Its antigen is not yet known. There are no base qualities to consult, and no much larger clone falls within one base. This record comes from a study of blood T cell repertoires in COVID-19 (dated by TCRdb to the early 2020s). Concerning the study at large: Collaborator samples came from the United States, Italy and Spain and covered acute and convalescent phases of COVID-19. The material from the prospective study consisted of cDNA or gDNA derived from T cells, B-cell-depleted T cells, or PBMCs. Deeply sampled blood TCRbeta repertoires from subjects exposed to, actively infected with, or recovered from COVID-19 were included in the dataset. The repertoires were released in a freely available public database meant as a resource for research on the immune response to SARS-CoV-2. The samples were drawn from two sources: the first 160 participants of the ongoing ImmuneRACE study, and 1,000 to 1,500 subjects contributed by 6 global collaborators. A de-identified subject ID, COVID-19 status, age in years and sex were almost always included in the sample metadata. Where HLA class I and class II types were available, the types were taken from metadata supplied by the sample provider, not from assay-based typing.

CDR1 MGHDK and CDR2 SYGVNS were looked up in the germline V gene. The CDR3 contains 17 residues, cysteine and phenylalanine counted. The DNA shown is the 51-base CDR3, in frame from base 1. The junction carries 18 bases between V and J, which are trimmed by 3 bases and 1 base respectively. Results the study describes overall, beyond this receptor: The quantity of clinical and demographic metadata differed by source and by participant and was supplied without curation.

TCRbeta CDR3 regions were amplified from genomic DNA using the immunoSEQ Assay, a bias-controlled multiplex PCR. For the original study's pipeline: The number of nucleated cells in each sample was estimated from the amplification of reference gene primers within the assay. To quantify the absolute abundance of each unique TCRbeta CDR3 rearrangement, sequence reads were collapsed and filtered. For each sample, productive Simpson clonality was calculated as the square root of Simpson's diversity index over productive rearrangements. TCRdb took this table from immuneACCESS and kept in-frame rearrangements with V and J called. Such tables lack part of the clones; where checked against another copy, unresolved V genes explain under half of the gap, and the rest is unexplained. Clonal size and the V and J genes are those of that table, whereas D and trimming came from the DNA. The sample profile shows about 190,000 clones; 88% of them were found once. The leading ten clones occupy 0.95% to 1.3% of the sample.

The collaborating institutions used their own protocols to collect whole blood in K2EDTA tubes. For TCRbeta analysis, collaborators shipped samples as frozen whole blood, isolated PBMCs, or DNA extracted from either of those sample types. The clonotype originates from a man aged 25 to 40 with acute or convalescent COVID-19. Recombination joined TRBV25-1 with TRBJ2-5; the D segment could be TRBD2, given 6 matching bases. Sample: peripheral blood. CDR3 protein: CASSEGGGRGSQETQYF. The base sequence is TGTGCCAGCAGTGAGGGGGGAGGAAGGGGCAGCCAAGAGACCCAGTACTTC.